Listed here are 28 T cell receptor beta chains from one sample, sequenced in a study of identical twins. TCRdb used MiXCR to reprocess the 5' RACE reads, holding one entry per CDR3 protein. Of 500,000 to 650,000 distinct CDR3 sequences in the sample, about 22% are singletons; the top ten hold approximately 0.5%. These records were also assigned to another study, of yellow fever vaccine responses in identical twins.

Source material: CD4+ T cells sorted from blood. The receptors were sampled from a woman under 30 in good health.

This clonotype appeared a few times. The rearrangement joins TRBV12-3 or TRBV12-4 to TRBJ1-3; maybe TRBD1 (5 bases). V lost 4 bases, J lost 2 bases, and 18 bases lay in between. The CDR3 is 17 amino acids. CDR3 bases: TGTGCCAGCAGTTGGGGGTTCGGAAGGGGCCCTGGAAACACCATATATTTT. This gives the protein CASSWGFGRGPGNTIYF.

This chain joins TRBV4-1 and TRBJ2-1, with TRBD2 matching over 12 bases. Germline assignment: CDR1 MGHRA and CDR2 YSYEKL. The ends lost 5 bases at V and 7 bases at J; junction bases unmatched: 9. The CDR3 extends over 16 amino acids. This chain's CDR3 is CASSSSGGAWVNEQFF. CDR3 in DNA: TGCGCCAGCAGCTCTAGCGGGGGGGCCTGGGTAAATGAGCAGTTCTTC.

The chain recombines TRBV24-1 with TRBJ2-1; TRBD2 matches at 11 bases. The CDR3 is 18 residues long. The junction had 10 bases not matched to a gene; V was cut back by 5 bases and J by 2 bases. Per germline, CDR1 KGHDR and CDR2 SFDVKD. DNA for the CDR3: TGTGCCACCAGTGGTGGTTTAGCGGGAGGGATACCCTACAATGAGCAGTTCTTC. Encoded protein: CATSGGLAGGIPYNEQFF.

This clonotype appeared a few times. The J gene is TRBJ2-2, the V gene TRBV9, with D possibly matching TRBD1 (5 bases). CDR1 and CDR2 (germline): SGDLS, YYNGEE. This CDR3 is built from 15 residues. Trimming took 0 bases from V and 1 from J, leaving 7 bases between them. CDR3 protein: CASSVVQGNTGELFF. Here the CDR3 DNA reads TGTGCCAGCAGCGTAGTTCAGGGGAACACCGGGGAGCTGTTTTTT.

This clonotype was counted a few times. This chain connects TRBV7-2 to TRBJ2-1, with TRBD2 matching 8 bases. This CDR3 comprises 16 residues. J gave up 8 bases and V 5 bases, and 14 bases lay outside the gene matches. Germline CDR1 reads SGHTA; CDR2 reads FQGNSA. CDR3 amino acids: CASSHIIAGKDYEQFF. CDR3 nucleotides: TGTGCCAGCAGCCACATAATAGCGGGAAAGGACTATGAGCAGTTCTTC.

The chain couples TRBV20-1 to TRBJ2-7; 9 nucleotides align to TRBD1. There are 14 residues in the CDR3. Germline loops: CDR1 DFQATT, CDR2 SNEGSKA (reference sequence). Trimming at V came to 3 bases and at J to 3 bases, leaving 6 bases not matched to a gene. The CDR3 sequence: CSASTGQGGYEQYF. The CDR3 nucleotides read TGCAGTGCTAGCACGGGACAGGGAGGCTACGAGCAGTACTTC.

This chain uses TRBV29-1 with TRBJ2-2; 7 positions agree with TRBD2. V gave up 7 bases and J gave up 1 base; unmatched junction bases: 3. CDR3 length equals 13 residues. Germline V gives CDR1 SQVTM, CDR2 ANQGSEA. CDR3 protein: CSAGLQNTGELFF. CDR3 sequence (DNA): TGCAGCGCGGGACTACAGAACACCGGGGAGCTGTTTTTT.

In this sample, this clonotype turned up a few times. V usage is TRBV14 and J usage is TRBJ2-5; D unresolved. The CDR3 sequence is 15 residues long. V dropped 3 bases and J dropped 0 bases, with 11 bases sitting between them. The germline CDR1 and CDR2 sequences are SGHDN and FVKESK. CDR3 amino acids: CASSHLNGYQETQYF. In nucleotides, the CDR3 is TGTGCCAGCAGCCACCTTAACGGGTACCAAGAGACCCAGTACTTC.

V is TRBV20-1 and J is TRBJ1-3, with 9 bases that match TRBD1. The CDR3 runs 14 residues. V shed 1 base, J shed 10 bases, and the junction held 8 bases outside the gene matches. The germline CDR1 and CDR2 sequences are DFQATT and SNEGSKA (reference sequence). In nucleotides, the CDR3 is TGCAGTGCTAGAGTGATACCCGGGACAGGGACCATATATTTT. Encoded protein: CSARVIPGTGTIYF.

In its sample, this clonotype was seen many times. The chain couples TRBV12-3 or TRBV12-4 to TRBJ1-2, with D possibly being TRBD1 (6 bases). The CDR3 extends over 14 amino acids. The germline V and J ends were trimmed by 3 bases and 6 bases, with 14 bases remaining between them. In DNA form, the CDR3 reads TGTGCCAGCAGTTTCCGCTTAAACAGGGATGGCTACACCTTC. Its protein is CASSFRLNRDGYTF.

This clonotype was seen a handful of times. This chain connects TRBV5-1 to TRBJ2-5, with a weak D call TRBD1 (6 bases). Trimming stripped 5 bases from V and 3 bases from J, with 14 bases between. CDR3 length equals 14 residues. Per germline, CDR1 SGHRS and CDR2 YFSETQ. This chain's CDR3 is CASSFRDTKETQYF. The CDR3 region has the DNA TGCGCCAGCAGTTTCCGGGACACCAAAGAGACCCAGTACTTC.

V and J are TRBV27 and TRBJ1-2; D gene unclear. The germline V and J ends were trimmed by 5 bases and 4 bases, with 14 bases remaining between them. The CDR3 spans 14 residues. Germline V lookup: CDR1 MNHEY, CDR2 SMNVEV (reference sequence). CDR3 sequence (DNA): TGTGCCAGCAGTACCAGACGGGGAGTCTATGGCTACACCTTC. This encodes CASSTRRGVYGYTF.

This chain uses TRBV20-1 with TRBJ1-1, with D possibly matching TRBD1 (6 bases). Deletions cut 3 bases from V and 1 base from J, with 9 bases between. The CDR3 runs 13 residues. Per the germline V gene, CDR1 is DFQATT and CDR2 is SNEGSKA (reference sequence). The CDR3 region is CSASFRGNTEAFF. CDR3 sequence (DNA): TGCAGTGCTAGTTTCAGGGGGAACACTGAAGCTTTCTTT.

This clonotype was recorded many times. The CDR3 loop reads CASSLDLGTDTQYF. CDR3 in DNA: TGTGCCAGCAGTCTTGACCTGGGTACAGATACGCAGTATTTT. The chain has TRBV12-3 or TRBV12-4 and TRBJ2-3; D not certain. The CDR3 runs 14 residues. Trimming removed 5 bases at V and 3 bases at J, with 12 bases between.

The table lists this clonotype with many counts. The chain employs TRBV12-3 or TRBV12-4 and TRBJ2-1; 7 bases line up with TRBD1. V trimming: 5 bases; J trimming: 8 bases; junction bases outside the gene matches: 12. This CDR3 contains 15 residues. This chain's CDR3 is CASSVTGVVVDEQFF. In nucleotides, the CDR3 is TGTGCCAGCAGTGTTACAGGGGTTGTGGTCGATGAGCAGTTCTTC.

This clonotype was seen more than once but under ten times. The CDR3 loop is CASSFLGTDLMAQHF. The CDR3, as DNA: TGTGCCAGCAGTTTTCTTGGGACAGACCTAATGGCCCAGCATTTT. V and J are TRBV27 and TRBJ1-5, with 7 bases identical to TRBD1. The germline V gene has CDR1 MNHEY and CDR2 SMNVEV (reference sequence). V shed 3 bases, J shed 11 bases, and the junction held 13 bases outside the gene matches. CDR3 size: 15 residues.

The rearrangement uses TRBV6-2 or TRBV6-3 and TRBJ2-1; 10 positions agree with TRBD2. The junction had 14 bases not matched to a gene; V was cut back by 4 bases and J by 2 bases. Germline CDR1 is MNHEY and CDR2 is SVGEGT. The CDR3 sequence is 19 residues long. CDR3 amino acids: CASSSLAGVTTRTYNEQFF. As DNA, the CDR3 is TGTGCCAGCAGTTCCCTAGCGGGAGTTACTACGAGGACCTACAATGAGCAGTTCTTC.

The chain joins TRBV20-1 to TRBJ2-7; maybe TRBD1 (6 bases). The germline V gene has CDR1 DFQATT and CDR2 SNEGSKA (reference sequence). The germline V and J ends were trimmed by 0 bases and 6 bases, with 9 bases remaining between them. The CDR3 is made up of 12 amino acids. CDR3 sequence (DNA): TGCAGTGCTAGAGATCCCAGGGGCGAGCAGTACGTC. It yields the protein CSARDPRGEQYV.

CDR3 in amino acids: CASSPGEQGRDQPQHF. The CDR3 bases are TGTGCCAGCTCACCGGGAGAACAGGGACGGGATCAGCCCCAGCATTTT. The rearrangement joins TRBV18 to TRBJ1-5; D perhaps matches TRBD1 (6 bases). The CDR3 spans 16 residues. Looked up from germline, CDR1 is KGHSH and CDR2 is LQKENI. The ends were cut back, 3 bases at V and 5 bases at J, with 17 bases in the middle.

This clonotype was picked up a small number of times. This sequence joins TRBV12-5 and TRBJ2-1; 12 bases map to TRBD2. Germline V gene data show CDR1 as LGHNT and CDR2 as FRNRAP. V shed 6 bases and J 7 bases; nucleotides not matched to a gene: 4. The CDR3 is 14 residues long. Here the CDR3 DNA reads TGTGCTAGTGGCCTAGCGGGAGGGGGTAATGAGCAGTTCTTC. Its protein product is CASGLAGGGNEQFF.

The CDR3 spells CASSVEPPTSGFTDTQYF. Here the CDR3 DNA reads TGTGCCAGCAGCGTAGAGCCCCCGACTAGCGGGTTCACAGATACGCAGTATTTT. This chain links TRBV9 with TRBJ2-3, with TRBD2 matching over 10 bases. This CDR3 is built from 18 residues. V gave up 0 bases and J gave up 2 bases; unmatched junction bases: 9. Germline V lookup: CDR1 SGDLS, CDR2 YYNGEE.

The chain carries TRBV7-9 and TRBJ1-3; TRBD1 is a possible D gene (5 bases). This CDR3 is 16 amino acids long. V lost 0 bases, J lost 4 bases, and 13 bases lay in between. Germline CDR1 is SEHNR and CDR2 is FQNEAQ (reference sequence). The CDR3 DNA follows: TGTGCCAGCAGCTTAGCGCTGGGCAGGGAGGGAAACACCATATATTTT. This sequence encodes CASSLALGREGNTIYF.

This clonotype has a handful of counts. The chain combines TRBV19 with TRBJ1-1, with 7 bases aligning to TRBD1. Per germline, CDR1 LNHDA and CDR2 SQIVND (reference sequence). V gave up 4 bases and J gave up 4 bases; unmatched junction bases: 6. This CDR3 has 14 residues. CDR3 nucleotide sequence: TGTGCCAGTAGTACGCAGGGGGAAAGCACTGAAGCTTTCTTT. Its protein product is CASSTQGESTEAFF.

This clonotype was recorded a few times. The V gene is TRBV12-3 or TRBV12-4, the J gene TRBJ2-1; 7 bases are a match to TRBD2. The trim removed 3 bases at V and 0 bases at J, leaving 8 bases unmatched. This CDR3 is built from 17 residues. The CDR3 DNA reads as TGTGCCAGCAGTTTGCGTCGGGAGCGGGGCTCCTACAATGAGCAGTTCTTC. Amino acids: CASSLRRERGSYNEQFF.

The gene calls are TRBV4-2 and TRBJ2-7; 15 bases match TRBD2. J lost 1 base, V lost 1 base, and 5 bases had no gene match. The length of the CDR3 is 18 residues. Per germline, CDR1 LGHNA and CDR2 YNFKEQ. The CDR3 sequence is CASSQGTSGRARSYEQYF. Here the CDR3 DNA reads TGTGCCAGCAGCCAAGGGACTAGCGGGAGGGCCAGGTCCTACGAGCAGTACTTC.

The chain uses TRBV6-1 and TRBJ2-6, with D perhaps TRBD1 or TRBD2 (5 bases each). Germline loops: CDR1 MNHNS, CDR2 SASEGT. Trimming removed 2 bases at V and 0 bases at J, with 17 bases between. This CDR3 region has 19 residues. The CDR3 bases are TGTGCCAGCAGTGAACTTGGGGCCGCGGCGGGCTCTGGGGCCAACGTCCTGACTTTC. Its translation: CASSELGAAAGSGANVLTF.

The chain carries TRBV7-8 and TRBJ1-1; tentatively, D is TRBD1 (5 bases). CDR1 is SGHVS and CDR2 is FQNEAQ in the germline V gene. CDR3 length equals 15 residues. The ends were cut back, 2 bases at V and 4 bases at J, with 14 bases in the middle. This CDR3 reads CASSLSEGRGTEAFF. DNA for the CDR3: TGTGCCAGCAGCTTATCTGAGGGGCGCGGCACTGAAGCTTTCTTT.

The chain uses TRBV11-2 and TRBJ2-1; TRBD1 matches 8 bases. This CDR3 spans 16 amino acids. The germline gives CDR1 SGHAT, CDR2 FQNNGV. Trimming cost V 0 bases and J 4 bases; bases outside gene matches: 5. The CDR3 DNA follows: TGTGCCAGCAGCTTAGACGGGACAGGCAAATACAATGAGCAGTTCTTC. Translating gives CASSLDGTGKYNEQFF.